These T cell receptor beta chains were read from a single sample in a study of blood T cells in healthy people across ages. TCRdb called the 5' RACE reads again in MiXCR, with one record for every CDR3 protein. This sample has 1.4 million to 1.5 million distinct CDR3 sequences; around 39% occur once, and the top ten carry 7% to 9.5%. Sequenced: blood. The receptors stem from a young woman in good health. The CDR3 runs from the conserved cysteine through the conserved F or W. A D gene is named only where the DNA matches it firmly. Expanded clones get a size class; other rows say once, few or many, or leave the size out.

TRBJ2-6 | few | TRBV11-2 | TRBD2 | CASSLGRGVGLAGTSGANVLTF | TGTGCCAGCAGCTTAGGAAGAGGGGTTGGGCTAGCGGGAACCTCTGGGGCCAACGTCCTGACTTTC
TRBJ2-7 | . | TRBV12-3/TRBV12-4 | TRBD1 | CASSLTPGTGEALSYEQYF | TGTGCCAGCAGTTTAACTCCCGGGACAGGGGAAGCCCTCTCCTACGAGCAGTACTTC
TRBJ1-2 | few | TRBV20-1 | . | CSALTQHGYTF | TGCAGCGCCTTGACTCAGCATGGCTACACCTTC
TRBJ2-7 | . | TRBV10-2 | . | CASRFTSYEQYF | TGCGCCAGCAGGTTTACCTCCTACGAGCAGTACTTC
TRBJ2-4 | many | TRBV12-3/TRBV12-4 | . | CASSLEPRNIQYF | TGTGCCAGCAGTTTAGAGCCCAGGAACATTCAGTACTTC
TRBJ2-1 | . | TRBV7-2 | . | CASSLQPTNEQFF | TGTGCCAGCAGCTTGCAACCTACCAATGAGCAGTTCTTC
TRBJ2-7 | . | TRBV15 | TRBD1 | CATSRDGGTGSYEQYF | TGTGCCACCAGCAGAGACGGAGGGACAGGGTCCTACGAGCAGTACTTC
TRBJ2-3 | . | TRBV7-3 | TRBD2 | CASSLRGTSGGAPHTQYF | TGTGCCAGCAGCTTACGAGGGACTAGCGGGGGGGCACCCCATACGCAGTATTTT
TRBJ2-1 | . | TRBV20-1 | TRBD2 | CSASTSGSYNEQFF | TGCAGTGCCTCGACTAGCGGGAGCTACAATGAGCAGTTCTTC
TRBJ2-7 | . | TRBV20-1 | TRBD1 | CSAPGQRSYEQYF | TGCAGTGCACCGGGACAGAGATCCTACGAGCAGTACTTC
TRBJ2-2 | . | TRBV5-1 | . | CASSLGTGQNTGELFF | TGCGCCAGCAGCTTGGGTACAGGGCAGAACACCGGGGAGCTGTTTTTT
TRBJ2-1 | . | TRBV20-1 | TRBD2 | CSARRPLAGVDNEQFF | TGCAGTGCTAGACGCCCACTAGCGGGAGTGGACAATGAGCAGTTCTTC
TRBJ2-7 | . | TRBV14 | TRBD2 | CASSQGRDERESYEQYF | TGTGCCAGCAGCCAAGGCCGGGACGAGCGGGAATCCTACGAGCAGTACTTC
TRBJ2-7 | many | TRBV15 | . | CATSRVTLGRSYEQYF | TGTGCCACCAGCAGAGTGACACTTGGCAGATCCTACGAGCAGTACTTC
TRBJ2-7 | few | TRBV6-5 | . | CASTKGLNYEQYF | TGTGCCAGCACCAAGGGACTGAACTACGAGCAGTACTTC
TRBJ2-4 | few | TRBV7-9 | TRBD2 | CASSGGLERGNIQYF | TGTGCCAGCAGCGGGGGACTAGAGAGGGGTAACATTCAGTACTTC
TRBJ1-1 | . | TRBV10-3 | . | CATQRGPEAFF | TGTGCCACCCAGCGGGGGCCTGAAGCTTTCTTT
TRBJ1-1 | . | TRBV7-9 | . | CASSLGATPEAFF | TGTGCCAGCAGCTTAGGAGCAACCCCTGAAGCTTTCTTT
TRBJ2-5 | many | TRBV7-2 | TRBD2 | CASSLERGWEQETQYF | TGTGCCAGCAGCTTAGAGCGGGGTTGGGAACAAGAGACCCAGTACTTC
TRBJ2-7 | many | TRBV12-3/TRBV12-4 | TRBD1 | CASSSDRGWYEQYF | TGTGCCAGCAGTTCCGACAGGGGCTGGTACGAGCAGTACTTC
TRBJ2-1 | few | TRBV11-2 | TRBD2 | CASSILAGGPYKQFF | TGTGCCAGCAGCATACTAGCGGGAGGGCCCTATAAGCAGTTCTTC
TRBJ2-2 | . | TRBV12-3/TRBV12-4 | TRBD2 | CASSPPKAGGRNTGELFF | TGTGCCAGCAGTCCGCCCAAAGCGGGAGGGAGGAACACCGGGGAGCTGTTTTTT
TRBJ2-7 | . | TRBV6-2/TRBV6-3 | . | CASSDSIFDEQYF | TGTGCCAGCAGTGACTCGATTTTCGACGAGCAGTACTTC
TRBJ2-4 | . | TRBV7-2 | . | CASSSASGIPLTKNIQYF | TGTGCCAGCAGCTCGGCGTCAGGAATCCCATTAACCAAAAACATTCAGTACTTC
TRBJ1-5 | once | TRBV4-1 | . | CASSQASRNQPQHF | TGCGCCAGCAGCCAAGCGAGTAGAAATCAGCCCCAGCATTTT
TRBJ2-1 | . | TRBV3-1 | TRBD2 | CASSQQAGGHNEQFF | TGTGCCAGCAGCCAACAAGCGGGAGGACACAATGAGCAGTTCTTC
TRBJ1-2 | . | TRBV6-5 | TRBD1 | CPSRRTGSNYGYTF | TGTCCCAGCAGGCGGACAGGGTCCAACTATGGCTACACCTTC
TRBJ2-4 | few | TRBV10-2 | . | CASSSGRSKNIQYF | TGCGCCAGCAGTTCAGGGAGGTCCAAAAACATTCAGTACTTC
TRBJ1-2 | . | TRBV27 | . | CASSSETGGNYGYTF | TGTGCCAGCAGTTCGGAAACGGGTGGTAACTATGGCTACACCTTC
TRBJ2-1 | . | TRBV12-5 | . | CASGFELVSYNEQFF | TGTGCTAGTGGTTTTGAGTTAGTCTCCTACAATGAGCAGTTCTTC
TRBJ2-7 | . | TRBV4-1 | . | CASSQGARTYEQYF | TGCGCCAGCAGCCAGGGAGCGAGAACCTACGAGCAGTACTTC
TRBJ2-7 | . | TRBV25-1 | TRBD1 | CASSPNGQVGGEQYF | TGTGCCAGCAGCCCAAACGGACAGGTAGGGGGCGAGCAGTACTTC
TRBJ2-7 | . | TRBV7-6 | TRBD1 | CASSLETGGGYEQYF | TGTGCCAGCAGCCTAGAGACAGGGGGTGGCTACGAGCAGTACTTC
TRBJ2-7 | . | TRBV28 | . | CASSYRFAHKKTYEQYF | TGTGCCAGCAGTTATCGGTTCGCCCACAAGAAAACCTACGAGCAGTACTTC
TRBJ1-1 | . | TRBV3-1 | TRBD1 | CASSLAGGWNTEAFF | TGTGCCAGCAGTCTCGCAGGGGGCTGGAACACTGAAGCTTTCTTT
TRBJ1-2 | few | TRBV12-3/TRBV12-4 | . | CASSSSVPNYGYTF | TGTGCCAGCAGCAGCAGCGTTCCTAACTATGGCTACACCTTC
TRBJ1-1 | . | TRBV11-2 | . | CATSLGENTEAFF | TGTGCCACCTCCCTCGGGGAGAACACTGAAGCTTTCTTT
TRBJ2-7 | . | TRBV6-2/TRBV6-3 | . | CASSYPESWHRAPYEQYF | TGTGCCAGCAGTTACCCGGAAAGTTGGCACCGAGCCCCCTACGAGCAGTACTTC
TRBJ2-5 | . | TRBV7-9 | . | CASSLVGDFGETQYF | TGTGCCAGCAGCTTAGTAGGTGACTTTGGGGAGACCCAGTACTTC
TRBJ2-7 | few | TRBV7-3 | . | CASGQGGTLYEQYF | TGTGCCAGCGGCCAGGGGGGCACACTCTACGAGCAGTACTTC
TRBJ1-2 | few | TRBV18 | . | CASSSQGILNYGYTF | TGTGCCAGCTCGTCACAGGGCATACTTAACTATGGCTACACCTTC
TRBJ1-1 | . | TRBV9 | . | CASSVGPLEAFF | TGTGCCAGCAGCGTAGGCCCCCTCGAAGCTTTCTTT
TRBJ2-7 | . | TRBV12-3/TRBV12-4 | . | CASTGGLAYEQYF | TGTGCCAGCACCGGGGGCCTTGCCTACGAGCAGTACTTC
TRBJ1-1 | . | TRBV28 | . | CASSLPLDRPSLNTEAFF | TGTGCCAGCAGTTTACCCCTCGACAGGCCCTCCTTGAACACTGAAGCTTTCTTT
TRBJ2-1 | few | TRBV20-1 | . | CSARMVGGGTDEQFF | TGCAGTGCTAGAATGGTAGGGGGGGGCACAGATGAGCAGTTCTTC
TRBJ2-5 | . | TRBV20-1 | TRBD2 | CSAPFPSGGYQETQYF | TGCAGTGCTCCCTTCCCTAGCGGGGGGTACCAAGAGACCCAGTACTTC
TRBJ2-2 | . | TRBV5-1 | TRBD1 | CASSPTGYTGELFF | TGCGCCAGCAGCCCGACAGGGTACACCGGGGAGCTGTTTTTT
TRBJ1-4 | . | TRBV19 | . | CASSPGPLRNEKLFF | TGTGCCAGTAGTCCTGGACCACTTCGCAATGAAAAACTGTTTTTT
TRBJ2-7 | . | TRBV7-9 | . | CASSRTGTATDEQYF | TGTGCCAGCAGTCGAACCGGGACGGCCACGGACGAGCAGTACTTC
TRBJ2-7 | . | TRBV5-1 | TRBD1 | CASSPLGRTGGESYEQYF | TGCGCCAGCAGCCCCCTTGGGCGGACAGGGGGCGAAAGCTACGAGCAGTACTTC
TRBJ1-2 | once | TRBV6-5 | TRBD1 | CASTRQGGSYGYTF | TGTGCCAGCACCCGACAGGGAGGGTCCTATGGCTACACCTTC
TRBJ1-1 | . | TRBV24-1 | . | CATSDDRDKAFF | TGTGCCACCAGTGATGACCGGGACAAAGCTTTCTTT
TRBJ2-3 | . | TRBV15 | . | CATSRDPGSSTDTQYF | TGTGCCACCAGCAGAGATCCAGGGAGCAGCACAGATACGCAGTATTTT
TRBJ2-1 | few | TRBV2 | . | CASRPDPGYNEQFF | TGTGCCAGCAGGCCGGACCCAGGATACAATGAGCAGTTCTTC
TRBJ1-2 | few | TRBV10-3 | . | CASHDSSYGYTF | TGTGCCAGCCACGACAGCTCCTATGGCTACACCTTC
TRBJ2-3 | . | TRBV20-1 | . | CSARSGALDTQYF | TGCAGTGCTCGAAGCGGAGCCCTGGATACGCAGTATTTT
TRBJ2-7 | once | TRBV6-2/TRBV6-3 | TRBD2 | CASSYSPSGDYEQYF | TGTGCCAGCAGTTACAGTCCTAGCGGGGATTACGAGCAGTACTTC